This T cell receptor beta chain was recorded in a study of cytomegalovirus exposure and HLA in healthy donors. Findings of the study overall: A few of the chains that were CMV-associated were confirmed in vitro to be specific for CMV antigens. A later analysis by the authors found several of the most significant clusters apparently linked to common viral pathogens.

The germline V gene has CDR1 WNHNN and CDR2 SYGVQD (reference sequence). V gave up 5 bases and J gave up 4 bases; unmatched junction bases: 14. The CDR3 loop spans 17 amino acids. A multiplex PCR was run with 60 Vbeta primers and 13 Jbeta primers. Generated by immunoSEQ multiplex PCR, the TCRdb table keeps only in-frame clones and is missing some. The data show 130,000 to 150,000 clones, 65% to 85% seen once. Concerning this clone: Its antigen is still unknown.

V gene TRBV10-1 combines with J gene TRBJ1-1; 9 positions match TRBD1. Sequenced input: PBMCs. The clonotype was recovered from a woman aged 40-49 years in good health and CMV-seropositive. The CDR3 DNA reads TGCGCCAGCAGTTCCGCAGCCTCGACAGGGGGAGGCACTGAAGCTTTCTTT. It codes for CASSSAASTGGGTEAFF.